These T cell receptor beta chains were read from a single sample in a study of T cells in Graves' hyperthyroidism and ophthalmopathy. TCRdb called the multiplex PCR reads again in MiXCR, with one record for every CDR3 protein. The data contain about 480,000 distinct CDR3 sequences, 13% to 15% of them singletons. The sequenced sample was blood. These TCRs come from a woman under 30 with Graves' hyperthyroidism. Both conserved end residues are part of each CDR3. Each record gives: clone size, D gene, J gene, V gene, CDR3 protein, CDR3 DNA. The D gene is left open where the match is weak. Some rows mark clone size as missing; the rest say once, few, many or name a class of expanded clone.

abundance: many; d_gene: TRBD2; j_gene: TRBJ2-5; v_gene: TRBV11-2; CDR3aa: CASSVSGRASETQYF; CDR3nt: TGTGCCAGCAGCGTTAGCGGGAGGGCGTCAGAGACCCAGTACTTC
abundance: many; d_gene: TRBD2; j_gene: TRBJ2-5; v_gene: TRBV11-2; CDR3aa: CASSLSFGLVLETQYF; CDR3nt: TGTGCCAGCAGCTTATCGTTCGGACTAGTACTAGAGACCCAGTACTTC
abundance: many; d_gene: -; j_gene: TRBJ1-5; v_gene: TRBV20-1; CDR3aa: CSASPPGGDGNQPQHF; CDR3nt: TGCAGTGCTAGTCCCCCAGGAGGGGATGGCAATCAGCCCCAGCATTTT
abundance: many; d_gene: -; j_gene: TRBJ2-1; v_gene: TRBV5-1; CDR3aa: CASSSRDGNYNEQFF; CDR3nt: TGCGCCAGCAGCTCCCGGGACGGTAACTACAATGAGCAGTTCTTC
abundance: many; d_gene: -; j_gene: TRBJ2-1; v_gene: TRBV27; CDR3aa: CASRERNANNEQFF; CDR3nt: TGTGCCAGCAGAGAGAGGAACGCAAACAATGAGCAGTTCTTC
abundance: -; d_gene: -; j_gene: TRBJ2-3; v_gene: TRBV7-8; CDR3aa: CASSLGTERTDTQYF; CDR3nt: TGTGCCAGCAGCCTAGGGACTGAGCGTACAGATACGCAGTATTTT
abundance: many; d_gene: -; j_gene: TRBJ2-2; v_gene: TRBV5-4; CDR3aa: CASSLARTNTGELFF; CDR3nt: TGTGCCAGCAGCTTGGCCAGGACGAACACCGGGGAGCTGTTTTTT
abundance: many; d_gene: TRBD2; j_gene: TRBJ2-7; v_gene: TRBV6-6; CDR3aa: CASSYPAGGSYEQYF; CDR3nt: TGTGCCAGCAGTTACCCAGCGGGAGGTTCCTACGAGCAGTACTTC
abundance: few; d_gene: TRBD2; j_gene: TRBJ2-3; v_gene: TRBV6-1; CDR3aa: CASKAVAGELTDTQYF; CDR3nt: TGTGCCAGCAAGGCGGTAGCGGGAGAGCTCACAGATACGCAGTATTTT
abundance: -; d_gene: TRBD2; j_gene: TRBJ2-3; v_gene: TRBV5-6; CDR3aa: CASSLASGRAGDTQYF; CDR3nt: TGTGCCAGCAGCTTAGCTAGCGGGAGGGCCGGGGATACGCAGTATTTT
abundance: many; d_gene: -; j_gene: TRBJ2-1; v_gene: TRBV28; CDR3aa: CASTRSGISSNEQFF; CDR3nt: TGTGCCAGCACGCGGTCCGGGATTTCCTCCAATGAGCAGTTCTTC
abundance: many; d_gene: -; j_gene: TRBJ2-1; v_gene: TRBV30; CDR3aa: CAWNVIRATGNEQFF; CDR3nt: TGTGCCTGGAACGTAATCCGGGCTACGGGCAATGAGCAGTTCTTC
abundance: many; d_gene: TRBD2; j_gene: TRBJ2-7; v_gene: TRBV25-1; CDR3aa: CASSGLAGDGYEQYF; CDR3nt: TGTGCCAGCAGTGGGTTAGCGGGAGACGGGTACGAGCAGTACTTC
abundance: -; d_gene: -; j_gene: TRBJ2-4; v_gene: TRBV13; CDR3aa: CASSPGGGQAKNIQYF; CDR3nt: TGTGCCAGCAGCCCAGGAGGGGGCCAGGCCAAAAACATTCAGTACTTC